What follows describes a single TCR beta chain. Its antigen is currently unknown. This sample was included in a study of radiation and T cells in renal cell carcinoma. As for the study in general: Nephrectomy followed 15 Gy stereotactic body radiation by 4 weeks.

Study findings and constraints: Pretreatment tumor biopsies were lacking, so baseline clonotypes are unknown.

Using immunoSEQ multiplex PCR, the repertoire was profiled, and TCRdb retains in-frame clones only, with some absent. The sample records about 130,000 clones, 81% being singletons. The germline CDR1 and CDR2 sequences are SGHRS and YFSETQ. The CDR3 covers 19 residues. V dropped 1 base and J dropped 0 bases, with 19 bases sitting between them. Described time point: blood 2 weeks post-SBRT. As for treatment: 15 Gy SBRT to primary tumor, nephrectomy 4 weeks later. Radiation-treated patients gave blood at baseline, week 2 and week 4. This specimen consisted of blood, obtained from a patient whose treatment included radiotherapy and nephrectomy. The clonotype comes from a woman in her fifties or sixties with renal cell carcinoma. This chain uses TRBV5-1 with TRBJ1-4; D possibly corresponds to TRBD1 (6 bases). CDR3 residues: CASSLLGTTTPSTNEKLFF. The CDR3 DNA reads as TGCGCCAGCAGCTTGTTAGGGACAACAACCCCCTCAACTAATGAAAAACTGTTTTTT.